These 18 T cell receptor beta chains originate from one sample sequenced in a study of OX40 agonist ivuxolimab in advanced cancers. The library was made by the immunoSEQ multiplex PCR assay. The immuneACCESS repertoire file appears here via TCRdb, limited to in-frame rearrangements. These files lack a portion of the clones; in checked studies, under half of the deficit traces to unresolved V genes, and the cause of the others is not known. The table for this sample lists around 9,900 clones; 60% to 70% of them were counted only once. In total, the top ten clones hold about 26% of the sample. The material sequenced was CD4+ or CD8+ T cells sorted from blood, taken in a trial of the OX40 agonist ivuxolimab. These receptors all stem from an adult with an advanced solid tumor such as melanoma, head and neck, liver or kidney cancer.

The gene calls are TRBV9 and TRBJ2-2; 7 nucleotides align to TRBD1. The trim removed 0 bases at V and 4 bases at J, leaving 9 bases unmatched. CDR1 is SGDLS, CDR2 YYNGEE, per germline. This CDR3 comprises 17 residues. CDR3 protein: CASSVGDRRIFTGELFF. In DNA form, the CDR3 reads TGTGCCAGCAGCGTAGGGGACAGAAGAATCTTCACCGGGGAGCTGTTTTTT.

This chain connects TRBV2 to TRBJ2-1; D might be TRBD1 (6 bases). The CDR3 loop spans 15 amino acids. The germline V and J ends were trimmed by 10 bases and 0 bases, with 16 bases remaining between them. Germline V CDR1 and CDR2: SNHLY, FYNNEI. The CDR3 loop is CANTLGRGSYNEQFF. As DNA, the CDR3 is TGTGCCAACACCCTCGGCAGGGGCTCCTACAATGAGCAGTTCTTC. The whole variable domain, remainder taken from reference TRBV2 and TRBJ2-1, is EPEVTQTPSHQVTQMGQEVILRCVPISNHLYFYWYRQILGQKVEFLVSFYNNEISEKSEIFDDQFSVERPDGSNFTLKIRSTKLEDSAMYFCANTLGRGSYNEQFFGPGTRLTVL.

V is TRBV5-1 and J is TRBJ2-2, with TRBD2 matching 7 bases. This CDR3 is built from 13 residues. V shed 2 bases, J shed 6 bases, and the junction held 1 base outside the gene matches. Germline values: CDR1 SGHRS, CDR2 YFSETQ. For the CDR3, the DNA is TGCGCCAGCAGCTTAGCGGGGCCCGGGGAGCTGTTTTTT. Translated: CASSLAGPGELFF.

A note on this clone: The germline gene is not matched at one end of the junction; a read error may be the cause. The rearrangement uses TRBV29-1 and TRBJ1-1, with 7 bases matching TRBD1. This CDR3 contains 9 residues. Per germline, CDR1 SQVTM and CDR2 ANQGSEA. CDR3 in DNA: TGCAGCGTCGGCCGGGACAGCCTTTTT. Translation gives CSVGRDSLF.

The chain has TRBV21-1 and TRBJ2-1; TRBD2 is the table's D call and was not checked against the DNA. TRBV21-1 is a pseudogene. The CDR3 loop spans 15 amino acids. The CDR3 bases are TGTGCCAGCAGTCGCATCGGGGGGTTCTACAATGAGCAGTTCTTC. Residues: CASSRIGGFYNEQFF.

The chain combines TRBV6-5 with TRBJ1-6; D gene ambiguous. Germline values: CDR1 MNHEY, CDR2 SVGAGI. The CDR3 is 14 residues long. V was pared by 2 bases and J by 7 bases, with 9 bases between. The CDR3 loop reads CASSYGSGNSPLHF. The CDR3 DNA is TGTGCCAGCAGTTACGGGTCGGGGAATTCACCCCTCCACTTT.

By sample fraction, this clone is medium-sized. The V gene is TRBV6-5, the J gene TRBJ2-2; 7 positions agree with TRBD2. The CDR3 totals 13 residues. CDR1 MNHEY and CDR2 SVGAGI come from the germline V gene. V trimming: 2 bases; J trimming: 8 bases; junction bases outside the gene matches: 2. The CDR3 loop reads CASSYKGGGELFF. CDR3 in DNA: TGTGCCAGCAGTTACAAGGGAGGGGGGGAGCTGTTTTTT.

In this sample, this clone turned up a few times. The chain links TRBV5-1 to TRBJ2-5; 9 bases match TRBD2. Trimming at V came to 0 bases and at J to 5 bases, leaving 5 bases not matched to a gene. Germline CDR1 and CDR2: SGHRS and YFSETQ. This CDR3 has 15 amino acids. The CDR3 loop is CASSLEPAGGETQYF. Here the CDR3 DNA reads TGCGCCAGCAGCTTGGAGCCCGCGGGGGGGGAGACCCAGTACTTC.

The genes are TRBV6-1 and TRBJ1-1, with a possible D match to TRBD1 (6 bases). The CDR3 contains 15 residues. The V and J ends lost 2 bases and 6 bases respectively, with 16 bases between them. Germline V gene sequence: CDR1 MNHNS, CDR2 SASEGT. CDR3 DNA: TGTGCCAGCAGTGAAAGGCAGGAGGGGGGGGCTGAAGCTTTCTTT. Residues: CASSERQEGGAEAFF.

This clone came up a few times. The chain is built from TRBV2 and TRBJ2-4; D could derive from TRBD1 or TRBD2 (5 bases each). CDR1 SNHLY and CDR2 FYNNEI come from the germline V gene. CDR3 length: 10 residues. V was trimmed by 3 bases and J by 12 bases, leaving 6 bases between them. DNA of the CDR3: TGTGCCAGCAGTGACGGGGCTCAGTACTTC. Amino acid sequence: CASSDGAQYF. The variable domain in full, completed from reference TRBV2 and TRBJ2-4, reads EPEVTQTPSHQVTQMGQEVILRCVPISNHLYFYWYRQILGQKVEFLVSFYNNEISEKSEIFDDQFSVERPDGSNFTLKIRSTKLEDSAMYFCASSDGAQYFGAGTRLSVL.

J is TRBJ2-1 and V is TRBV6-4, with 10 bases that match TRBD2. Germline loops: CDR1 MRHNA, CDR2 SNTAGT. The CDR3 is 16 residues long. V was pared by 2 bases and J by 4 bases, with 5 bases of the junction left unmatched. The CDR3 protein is CASSDESSGSYNEQFF. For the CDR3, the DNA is TGTGCCAGCAGTGACGAGTCTAGCGGGAGTTACAATGAGCAGTTCTTC.

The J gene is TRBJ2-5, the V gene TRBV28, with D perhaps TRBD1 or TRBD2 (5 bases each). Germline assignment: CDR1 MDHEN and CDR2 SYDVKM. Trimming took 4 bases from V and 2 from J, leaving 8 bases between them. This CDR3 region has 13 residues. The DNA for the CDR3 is TGTGCCAGCAGTTGGGGGTTACAAGAGACCCAGTACTTC. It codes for CASSWGLQETQYF.

The CDR3 DNA reads TGTGCCAGCAGCCTGACTAGCGGGAGGTCGGGAGATACGCAGTATTTT. Translation gives CASSLTSGRSGDTQYF. The chain uses TRBV11-2 and TRBJ2-3; 13 bases fit TRBD2. V gave up 5 bases and J gave up 5 bases; unmatched junction bases: 7. The CDR3 length is 16 residues. Germline CDR1 reads SGHAT; CDR2 reads FQNNGV.

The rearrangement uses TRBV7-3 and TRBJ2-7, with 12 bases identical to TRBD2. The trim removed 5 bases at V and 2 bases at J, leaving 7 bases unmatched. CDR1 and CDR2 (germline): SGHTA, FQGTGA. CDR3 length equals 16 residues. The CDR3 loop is CASSASGRVGTYEQYF. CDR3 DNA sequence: TGTGCCAGCAGCGCTAGCGGGAGGGTAGGGACCTACGAGCAGTACTTC.

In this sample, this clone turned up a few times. The CDR3 DNA reads TGTGCCAGACCTCAGGACACCGGGGAGCTGTTTTTT. Translating gives CARPQDTGELFF. J is TRBJ2-2 and V is TRBV9; D not certain. The V gene lost 8 bases and the J gene lost 3 bases, with 8 bases spanning the gap. Per germline, CDR1 SGDLS and CDR2 YYNGEE. This CDR3 is built from 12 residues.

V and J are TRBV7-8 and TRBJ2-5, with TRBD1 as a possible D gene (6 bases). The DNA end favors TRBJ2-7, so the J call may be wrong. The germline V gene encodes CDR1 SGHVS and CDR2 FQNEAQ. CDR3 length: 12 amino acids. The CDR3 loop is CASGAGDSEQYF. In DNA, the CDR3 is TGTGCCAGCGGCGCAGGGGATAGCGAGCAGTACTTC.

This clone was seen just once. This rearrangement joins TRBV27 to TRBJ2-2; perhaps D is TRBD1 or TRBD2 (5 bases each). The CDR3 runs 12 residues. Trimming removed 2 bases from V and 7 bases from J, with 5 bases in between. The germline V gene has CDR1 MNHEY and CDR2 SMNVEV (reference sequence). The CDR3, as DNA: TGTGCCAGCAGTTTAGGGGGCGGGGAGCTGTTTTTT. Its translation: CASSLGGGELFF.

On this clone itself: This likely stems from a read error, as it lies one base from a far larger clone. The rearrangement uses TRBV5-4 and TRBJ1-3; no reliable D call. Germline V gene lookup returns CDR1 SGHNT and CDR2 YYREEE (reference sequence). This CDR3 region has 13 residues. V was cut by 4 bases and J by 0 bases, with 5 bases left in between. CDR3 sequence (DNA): TGTGCCAGCAGCCAGAGCTCTGGAAACACCATATATTTT. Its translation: CASSQSSGNTIYF.